This T cell receptor (beta chain) came from a study of T-cell reconstitution after alpha-beta-depleted transplantation in children (TCRdb year 2016). Broadly, across the study: T-cell immune reconstitution after TCRalphabeta/CD19-depleted allogeneic hematopoietic cell transplantation in children was quantitatively tracked in the study by means of TCR repertoire profiling.

In light of the paper, this sample's treatment or condition label describes: allogeneic hematopoietic cell transplantation with graft depleted of TCRalphabeta T cells and CD19 B cells. The children who served as transplant recipients had been given grafts of TCRalphabeta/CD19-depleted allogeneic hematopoietic cells. This clonotype was observed at least ten times. Its antigen is currently not known. No base qualities exist here, and no much larger clone lies one base off it. Library prep was done by PCR. The instrument given in TCRdb is Illumina HiSeq 2500. To normalize quantification of the TCRbeta repertoire, the TCR libraries were built with molecular barcoding that relied on unique molecular identifiers. Through fastp at Q25 and MiXCR, TCRdb rebuilt clones from the public reads, retaining in-frame beta chains. Rows matching on CDR3 protein sequence are summarized as one entry with the most common DNA and genes. The sample records around 270,000 distinct CDR3 sequences, approximately 7.3% of which are singletons. The top ten hold approximately 8.6% of the sample.

Study-wide findings and limitations: Apparently early alphabetaT-cell count recovery about two months after transplant reportedly relied on only several hundred rapidly expanded clones derived from non-depleted graft cells. In some patients, the high TCRbeta diversity seen at day 60 was put down to recipient T cells and intrathymic progenitors that had survived conditioning. Over the following months the frequencies of hyperexpanded clones went down, and after one year T-cell counts and TCRbeta diversity were mostly credited to newly produced T cells.

From its cysteine to its phenylalanine, the CDR3 spans 11 amino acids. The sequence is cut down to CDR3 DNA, 33 bases in frame from base 1. V loses 6 bases of germline sequence and J loses 6 bases, and the interval between the two ends is 10 bases. In the germline V gene (reference sequence), CDR1 corresponds to DFQATT and CDR2 to SNEGSKA. The material was peripheral blood, obtained 360 days after TCRalphabeta/CD19-depleted stem cell transplant. The chain links TRBV20-1 with TRBJ2-3, with the D gene uncertain. This TCR came from a female patient aged 2-9 years who had a stem cell transplant for Fanconi anemia, so the T cells may come from the graft donor. The DNA sequence is given as TGCAGTGCCCCCCACCGGGATACGCAGTATTTT. It translates as CSAPHRDTQYF.